This T cell receptor (beta chain) originates from a study of T cell responses to AZD1222 COVID-19 vaccine. This table comes from immunoSEQ multiplex PCR, and its TCRdb copy is limited to in-frame clones, with some not included. The table has more than 150,000 clones, approximately 90% seen once. The germline V gene has CDR1 LGHNA and CDR2 YNFKEQ. The CDR3 is made up of 17 amino acids. V dropped 1 base and J dropped 5; count of bases not matched to a gene: 12. The chain couples TRBV4-2 to TRBJ2-5, with 8 bases identical to TRBD2. Sequencing was performed on peripheral blood, taken on day 0 of AZD1222 vaccination. This TCR was sampled from an adult in good health. CDR3 nucleotide sequence: TGTGCCAGCAGCCAAGTTTCAGCGGGGGCCCAGGGGGAGACCCAGTACTTC. Translated, it gives CASSQVSAGAQGETQYF.